The source of this T cell receptor beta chain is a study of blood T cell repertoires in COVID-19 (dated by TCRdb to 2019 to 2021). A note on the overall study: The collaborator samples originated in the United States, Italy and Spain and spanned the acute and convalescent phases of COVID-19. The material from the prospective study consisted of cDNA or gDNA derived from T cells, B-cell-depleted T cells, or PBMCs. Deeply sampled blood TCRbeta repertoires from subjects exposed to, actively infected with, or recovered from COVID-19 were included in the dataset. The repertoires were made available in a free public database intended to serve as a resource for research on the immune response to SARS-CoV-2. Samples were obtained from the ongoing ImmuneRACE study (first 160 participants) and from over 1,000 subjects provided by 6 global collaborators. Sample metadata almost always included a de-identified subject ID, COVID-19 status, age in years and sex. Where available, HLA class I and class II types were taken from metadata supplied by the sample provider and were not determined by assay-based typing. General study outcomes and caveats: How much clinical and demographic metadata was included differed by source and by participant, and the metadata was provided uncurated.

In the prospective study, participants were about 18 to 95 years old, resided in 25 or so geographic areas of the United States, and were enrolled through a virtual design. Cohort assignment in the prospective study relied on participant-reported clinical history from a screening survey and a study questionnaire. Exposed participants had been in contact with someone with a PCR-confirmed or clinician-diagnosed COVID-19 case within 2 weeks of study entry. In the prospective study, mobile phlebotomists collected whole blood, serum and a nasopharyngeal or oropharyngeal swab from each participant. Participants in the prospective study had the option to provide additional blood draws and questionnaires over an approximately 2-month period. Before DNA extraction, blood samples from the prospective study were shipped at room temperature or frozen. At the junction V is shortened by 0 bases and J by 5 bases, with 13 bases in between. Based on the germline V gene (reference sequence), the CDR1 and CDR2 sequences are GTSNPN and SVGIG. Including the terminal cysteine and phenylalanine, the CDR3 comprises 14 residues. Only CDR3 DNA is held: 42 bases, read in frame from base 1.

This clone came up once. Its antigen is unknown. Qualities for individual bases were not recorded, and no much larger clone is one base off. TCRbeta CDR3 regions were amplified from genomic DNA using the immunoSEQ Assay, a bias-controlled multiplex PCR. The source study handled its data this way. The number of nucleated cells in each sample was estimated from the amplification of reference gene primers within the assay. To quantify the absolute abundance of each unique TCRbeta CDR3 rearrangement, sequence reads were collapsed and filtered. For each sample, productive Simpson clonality was calculated by taking the square root of Simpson's diversity index across productive rearrangements. TCRdb took this table from immuneACCESS and kept in-frame rearrangements with V and J called. Such tables lack part of the clones; where checked against another copy, unresolved V genes explain under half of the gap, and the rest is unexplained. V and J calls and clone size are copied from that table; D and trimming were computed from the DNA. Here the sample has 350,000 to 500,000 clones; roughly 90% occur a single time. Clones ranked in the top ten supply about 1.4% of the sample.

The receptor's source is a woman aged 18-29 years who had been exposed to COVID-19. The sequencing input was PBMCs or T cells enriched from blood (not recorded which). This sequence uses TRBV30 and TRBJ1-1; TRBD1 might be the D gene, on 5 matching bases. The CDR3 reads CAWSVQVKGTEAFF. The DNA reads TGTGCCTGGAGTGTACAGGTCAAGGGGACTGAAGCTTTCTTT.